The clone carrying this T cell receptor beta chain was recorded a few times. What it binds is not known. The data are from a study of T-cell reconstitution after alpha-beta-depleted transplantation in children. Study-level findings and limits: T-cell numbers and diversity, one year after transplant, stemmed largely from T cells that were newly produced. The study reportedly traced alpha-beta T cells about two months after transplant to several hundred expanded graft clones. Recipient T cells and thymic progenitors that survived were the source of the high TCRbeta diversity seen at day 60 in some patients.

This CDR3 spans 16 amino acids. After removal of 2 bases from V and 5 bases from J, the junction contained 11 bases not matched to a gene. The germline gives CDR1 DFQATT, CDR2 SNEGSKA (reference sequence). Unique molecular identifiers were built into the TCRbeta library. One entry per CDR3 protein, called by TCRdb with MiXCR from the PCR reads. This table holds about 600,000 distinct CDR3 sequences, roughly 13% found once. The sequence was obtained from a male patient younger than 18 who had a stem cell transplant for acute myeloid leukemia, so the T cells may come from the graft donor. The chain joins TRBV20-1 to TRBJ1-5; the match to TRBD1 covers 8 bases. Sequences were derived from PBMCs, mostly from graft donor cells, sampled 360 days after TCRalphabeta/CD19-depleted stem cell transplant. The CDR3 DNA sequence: TGCAGTGCTAGACCGCAGGGGGCGCGAATTTATCAGCCCCAGCATTTT. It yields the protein CSARPQGARIYQPQHF.